This TCR beta chain was recorded in a study of blood T cell repertoires in COVID-19. V was pared by 5 bases and J by 8 bases, with 3 bases of the junction left unmatched. Germline loops: CDR1 LNHDA, CDR2 SQIVND (reference sequence). The CDR3 is 12 residues long. The authors' processing: Estimation of nucleated cell counts relied on the amplification of reference gene primers. This table comes from immunoSEQ multiplex PCR, and its TCRdb copy is limited to in-frame clones, with some not included. V and J calls and clone size are as listed in that table; D and trimming were resolved from the DNA. The sample includes 130,000 or so clones, less than 85% of them seen just once.

The sequencing sample was made of peripheral blood. V usage is TRBV19 and J usage is TRBJ1-2, with 9 bases fitting TRBD1. This receptor was obtained from a woman older than 75 with acute or convalescent COVID-19. As DNA, the CDR3 is TGTGCCAGTAGTCGACAGGGGGTCGGCTACACCTTC. Protein: CASSRQGVGYTF.